This T cell receptor beta chain was recorded in a study of CD8+ T cells in alopecia areata. Study overall: Treated patients were scored for severity by percent of scalp affected. Points from the study as a whole: Patients displayed less clarity in TCR sharing than mice, a finding possibly related to HLA. It was observed that many expanded lesional clones persisted in scalp and blood during tofacitinib.

cDNA reverse transcribed from extracted RNA served as the sequencing template. Repertoires were generated with immunoSEQ multiplex PCR, while TCRdb's copy carries only in-frame clones and drops some. The sample includes hundreds of thousands of clones, roughly 66% of them seen just once. Indicated treatment: oral pan-JAK inhibitor, 5-10 mg twice daily. The length of the CDR3 is 14 residues. Germline V gives CDR1 SQVTM, CDR2 ANQGSEA. V lost 7 bases to trimming and J lost 5 bases; unmatched junction nucleotides: 12. Comments on this clone: The antigen is not known.

The receptor comes from a human donor with alopecia areata. Here the sequenced sample was CD4+ T cells sorted from blood, taken at week 44, from a patient treated with tofacitinib. The rearrangement uses TRBV29-1 and TRBJ2-3; 7 bases are a match to TRBD1. In DNA, the CDR3 is TGCAGCGACATCCCAGGGGGTGGCCGAGATACGCAGTATTTT. Protein: CSDIPGGGRDTQYF.